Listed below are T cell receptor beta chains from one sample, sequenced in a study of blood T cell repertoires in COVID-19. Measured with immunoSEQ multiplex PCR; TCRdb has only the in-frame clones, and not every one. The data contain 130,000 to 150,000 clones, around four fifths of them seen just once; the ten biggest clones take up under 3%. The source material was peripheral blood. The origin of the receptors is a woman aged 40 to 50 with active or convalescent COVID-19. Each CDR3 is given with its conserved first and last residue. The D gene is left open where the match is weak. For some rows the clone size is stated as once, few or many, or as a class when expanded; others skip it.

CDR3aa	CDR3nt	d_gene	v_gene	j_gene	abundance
CASSFGQGPNYGYTF	TGTGCCAGCAGCTTCGGACAGGGGCCCAACTATGGCTACACCTTC	TRBD1	TRBV7-8	TRBJ1-2	NA
CASSQVGLYQETQYF	TGTGCCAGCAGCCAAGTGGGCCTGTACCAAGAGACCCAGTACTTC	NA	TRBV4-2	TRBJ2-5	NA
CASRFPGGLNSPLHF	TGTGCCAGCAGGTTTCCAGGGGGCCTAAATTCACCCCTCCACTTT	TRBD1	TRBV28	TRBJ1-6	NA
CASSPRPDYGYTF	TGTGCCAGCTCACCGCGGCCTGACTATGGCTACACCTTC	NA	TRBV18	TRBJ1-2	NA
CASSLEGDRSSFSSYNEQFF	TGTGCCAGCAGCTTAGAGGGCGACAGATCTTCCTTTAGCTCCTACAATGAGCAGTTCTTC	NA	TRBV11-3	TRBJ2-1	NA
CASSEVARARGAQETQYF	TGTGCCAGCAGTGAAGTGGCACGGGCCCGGGGGGCTCAGGAGACCCAGTACTTC	NA	TRBV6-1	TRBJ2-5	NA
CASSHSGGAYEQFF	TGTGCCAGCAGCCATAGCGGGGGGGCGTATGAGCAGTTCTTC	TRBD2	TRBV5-6	TRBJ2-1	NA
CASSYTNRGTEAFF	TGTGCCAGCAGCTACACGAATCGGGGCACTGAAGCTTTCTTT	NA	TRBV7-2	TRBJ1-1	NA
CASSPRNPLTSLQLDTQYF	TGTGCCAGCAGCCCCCGTAACCCCCTGACCTCCTTACAGCTAGATACGCAGTATTTT	NA	TRBV9	TRBJ2-3	NA
CASSRGGNEQFF	TGTGCCAGCAGCCGCGGGGGGAATGAGCAGTTCTTC	TRBD2	TRBV14	TRBJ2-1	NA
CASSKDTGGHSPLHF	TGTGCCAGCAGCAAAGATACAGGGGGGCATTCACCCCTCCACTTT	TRBD1	TRBV7-9	TRBJ1-6	NA
CSGGPNVDNGYTF	TGCAGCGGGGGACCGAATGTGGACAATGGCTACACCTTC	NA	TRBV29-1	TRBJ1-2	NA
CASSFISSGSYEQYF	TGTGCCAGCAGTTTCATATCTAGCGGGAGCTACGAGCAGTACTTC	TRBD2	TRBV6-5	TRBJ2-7	NA
CASSFKGGSGGPSYEQYF	TGCGCCAGCAGCTTTAAGGGAGGCAGCGGGGGGCCCTCCTACGAGCAGTACTTC	TRBD2	TRBV5-1	TRBJ2-7	NA
CASSAQGASSGNTIYF	TGTGCCAGCAGTGCGCAGGGGGCGAGCTCTGGAAACACCATATATTTT	TRBD1	TRBV2	TRBJ1-3	NA
CASSATAGPLYGYTF	TGTGCCAGCAGCGCGACAGCGGGGCCTTTATATGGCTACACCTTC	NA	TRBV9	TRBJ1-2	once
CASRRQGNYGYTF	TGTGCCAGCAGACGACAGGGTAACTATGGCTACACCTTC	TRBD1	TRBV5-6	TRBJ1-2	few
CASSLGGVSGNTIYF	TGTGCCAGCAGCTTAGGGGGGGTTTCTGGAAACACCATATATTTT	NA	TRBV11-2	TRBJ1-3	NA
CASSFLAGAGPLHF	TGTGCCAGCAGTTTCCTGGCCGGCGCAGGACCCCTCCACTTT	NA	TRBV5-6	TRBJ1-6	NA
CASSDSGVMDRSGANVLTF	TGTGCCAGCAGCGATTCGGGGGTCATGGATCGCTCTGGGGCCAACGTCCTGACTTTC	NA	TRBV14	TRBJ2-6	NA
CASSRAPLAGASTDTQYF	TGTGCCAGCAGCCGGGCCCCACTAGCGGGGGCTAGCACAGATACGCAGTATTTT	TRBD2	TRBV11-2	TRBJ2-3	NA
CASSIVWDRTNTEAFF	TGTGCCAGTAGTATAGTGTGGGACAGGACGAACACTGAAGCTTTCTTT	TRBD1	TRBV19	TRBJ1-1	NA
CASSIPGLRTEAFF	TGTGCCAGTAGTATCCCGGGGTTAAGGACTGAAGCTTTCTTT	NA	TRBV19	TRBJ1-1	NA
CSVDLLAGETQYF	TGCAGCGTTGACTTGCTAGCGGGAGAGACCCAGTACTTC	TRBD2	TRBV29-1	TRBJ2-5	NA
CASRDREDTGELFF	TGTGCCAGCCGAGACAGGGAGGACACCGGGGAGCTGTTTTTT	NA	TRBV2	TRBJ2-2	NA
CASRLQVRSNQPQHF	TGTGCCAGCAGATTACAGGTGAGAAGCAATCAGCCCCAGCATTTT	NA	TRBV6-5	TRBJ1-5	NA
CAISPGTSGEQYF	TGTGCCATCAGTCCCGGGACTAGCGGTGAGCAGTACTTC	TRBD2	TRBV10-3	TRBJ2-7	NA
CASRHLGTAQETQYF	TGTGCCAGTAGACACTTAGGGACAGCACAAGAGACCCAGTACTTC	TRBD1	TRBV19	TRBJ2-5	once
CASSPWGGAYGYTF	TGTGCCAGCAGCCCGTGGGGGGGGGCTTATGGCTACACCTTC	NA	TRBV28	TRBJ1-2	NA
CASSLDSSEQYF	TGCGCCAGCAGCTTGGACAGCTCCGAGCAGTACTTC	NA	TRBV5-1	TRBJ2-7	once
CASSSPPGQGNSPLHF	TGTGCCAGCAGCTCCCCTCCGGGACAGGGTAATTCACCCCTCCACTTT	TRBD1	TRBV5-4	TRBJ1-6	NA
CASSYPGGAYNEQFF	TGTGCCAGCAGTTACCCGGGAGGCGCCTACAATGAGCAGTTCTTC	TRBD2	TRBV6-5	TRBJ2-1	NA
CASSSDRGNTEAFF	TGCGCCAGCAGCTCGGACAGGGGGAACACTGAAGCTTTCTTT	TRBD1	TRBV5-1	TRBJ1-1	NA
CASSLATGGYEQYF	TGTGCCAGCAGCTTGGCTACAGGGGGGTACGAGCAGTACTTC	TRBD1	TRBV5-8	TRBJ2-7	NA
CASSFGGGQGASGELFF	TGTGCCAGCAGCTTTGGAGGAGGACAGGGGGCCTCCGGGGAGCTGTTTTTT	TRBD1	TRBV7-2	TRBJ2-2	NA
CASSPRDTGELFF	TGTGCCAGCTCCCCTCGCGACACCGGGGAGCTGTTTTTT	NA	TRBV18	TRBJ2-2	NA
CASSPGTGTNYGYTF	TGTGCCAGCAGCCCGGGGACAGGCACTAACTATGGCTACACCTTC	TRBD1	TRBV7-8	TRBJ1-2	once
CASSFAGGKETQYF	TGTGCCAGCAGTTTCGCGGGAGGGAAAGAGACCCAGTACTTC	TRBD2	TRBV28	TRBJ2-5	few
CASRAGTSLEGEQFF	TGTGCCAGCAGAGCCGGGACTAGCCTCGAAGGTGAGCAGTTCTTC	TRBD2	TRBV2	TRBJ2-1	NA
CASQQAGRGNSPLHF	TGCGCCAGCCAACAAGCGGGGCGGGGGAATTCACCCCTCCACTTT	NA	TRBV10-2	TRBJ1-6	NA
CASSQGTGAQETQYF	TGTGCCAGCAGCCAAGGGACAGGGGCACAAGAGACCCAGTACTTC	TRBD1	TRBV6-2/TRBV6-3	TRBJ2-5	NA
CASDGHTYGYTF	TGTGCCAGCGACGGACACACTTATGGCTACACCTTC	NA	TRBV12-3/TRBV12-4	TRBJ1-2	NA
CSVVKGQGIQYF	TGCAGCGTTGTCAAGGGGCAGGGAATCCAGTACTTC	NA	TRBV29-1	TRBJ2-5	NA
CATSDLRVGTGVNTGELFF	TGTGCCACCAGTGATTTGCGAGTGGGGACAGGGGTCAACACCGGGGAGCTGTTTTTT	TRBD1	TRBV24-1	TRBJ2-2	few
CASSERSRDRGYTEAFF	TGCGCCAGCAGTGAGAGGAGCAGGGACAGGGGTTACACTGAAGCTTTCTTT	TRBD1	TRBV10-2	TRBJ1-1	once
CASGADVLRHTDTQYF	TGTGCCAGCGGCGCCGACGTCCTCAGGCACACAGATACGCAGTATTTT	NA	TRBV9	TRBJ2-3	NA
CASVRTSGHNEQFF	TGTGCCAGCGTACGGACTAGCGGTCACAATGAGCAGTTCTTC	TRBD2	TRBV6-6	TRBJ2-1	NA
CASSPGTGAGGYTF	TGTGCCAGCTCACCAGGGACAGGGGCGGGCGGCTACACCTTC	TRBD1	TRBV18	TRBJ1-2	NA
CASFITRGLGTEAFF	TGTGCCAGCTTTATAACCAGGGGGCTGGGGACTGAAGCTTTCTTT	TRBD1	TRBV18	TRBJ1-1	NA
CASSLVPAGGTDTQYF	TGTGCCAGCAGCTTAGTTCCAGCGGGGGGCACAGATACGCAGTATTTT	TRBD2	TRBV7-6	TRBJ2-3	NA
CASSLGRGGATNEKLFF	TGTGCCAGCAGCTTAGGCAGGGGCGGAGCAACTAATGAAAAACTGTTTTTT	NA	TRBV7-9	TRBJ1-4	NA
CASSPSGRGSYNEQFF	TGTGCCAGCAGCCCTAGCGGGAGGGGCTCCTACAATGAGCAGTTCTTC	TRBD2	TRBV5-4	TRBJ2-1	NA
CASTIAGSTGELFF	TGCGCCAGCACGATAGCGGGATCCACCGGGGAGCTGTTTTTT	TRBD2	TRBV5-1	TRBJ2-2	NA
CASSSGAVRGEKLFF	TGTGCCAGCAGCTCCGGGGCGGTTCGGGGGGAAAAACTGTTTTTT	NA	TRBV7-2	TRBJ1-4	once
CATGPRGDYGYTF	TGTGCCACCGGCCCCAGGGGGGACTATGGCTACACCTTC	TRBD1	TRBV15	TRBJ1-2	NA
CASSFWTVNYGYTF	TGTGCCAGCAGTTTCTGGACAGTAAACTATGGCTACACCTTC	NA	TRBV28	TRBJ1-2	NA
CASSPGGAGDYGYTF	TGTGCCAGCAGCCCCGGGGGGGCGGGGGACTATGGCTACACCTTC	NA	TRBV28	TRBJ1-2	NA
CANLPGTRGSPLHF	TGTGCCAACCTGCCCGGGACAAGAGGGTCACCCCTCCACTTT	NA	TRBV19	TRBJ1-6	few
CASSPPGMNTEAFF	TGTGCCAGCAGCCCTCCAGGCATGAACACTGAAGCTTTCTTT	NA	TRBV14	TRBJ1-1	few